Shown below are 3 T cell receptor beta chains from a single sample sequenced in a study of CD8+CD57+ T cells in acquired aplastic anemia. Both TCR beta VDJ combination and CDR3 sequence profiling were carried out. Genomic DNA was the template for this profiling. MiXCR, run by TCRdb on the reads, gives a single entry per CDR3 protein. This table holds just over 450,000 distinct CDR3 sequences, more than 25% found once. The authors sequenced patients whose flow cytometry had shown CD8+CD57+ cell expansion. Material: sorted CD4+, CD8+, or CD8+CD57+ T cells (not recorded which) from PBMCs. These receptor sequences come from a human donor with aplastic anemia.

This clonotype occurred many times. The CDR3, as DNA: TGTGCCAGTAGTAGCCGGGACAGCCGAACCTACGAGCAGTACTTC. Translated, it gives CASSSRDSRTYEQYF. V is TRBV19 and J is TRBJ2-7; TRBD1 matches 7 bases. Per germline, CDR1 LNHDA and CDR2 SQIVND (reference sequence). Losses at the gene ends were 4 bases for V and 2 bases for J; bases not matched to a gene: 8. The CDR3 extends over 15 amino acids.

This clonotype was observed at least ten times. The J gene is TRBJ1-3, the V gene TRBV2, with TRBD1 as a possible D gene (5 bases). Germline CDR1 SNHLY, CDR2 FYNNEI. The CDR3 consists of 16 residues. The germline V and J ends were trimmed by 4 bases and 0 bases, with 13 bases remaining between them. CDR3 region: CASSGRQLNSGNTIYF. The CDR3, as DNA: TGTGCCAGCAGTGGGAGACAGTTGAACTCTGGAAACACCATATATTTT.

This clonotype showed up many times. The chain couples TRBV2 to TRBJ1-5; TRBD1 matches at 9 bases. Germline V lookup: CDR1 SNHLY, CDR2 FYNNEI. V shed 6 bases, J shed 2 bases, and the junction held 5 bases outside the gene matches. The length of the CDR3 is 15 residues. CDR3 sequence: CASSGNRGRNQPQHF. CDR3 nucleotides: TGTGCCAGCAGCGGAAACAGGGGGCGCAATCAGCCCCAGCATTTT.